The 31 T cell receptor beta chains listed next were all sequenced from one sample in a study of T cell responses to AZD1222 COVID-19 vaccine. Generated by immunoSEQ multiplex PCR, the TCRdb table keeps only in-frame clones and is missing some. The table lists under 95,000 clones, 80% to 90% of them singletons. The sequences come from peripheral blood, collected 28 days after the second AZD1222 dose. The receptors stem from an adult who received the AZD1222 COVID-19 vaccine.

This CDR3 is CASSLARRQIGATNEKLFF. The CDR3 DNA is TGTGCCAGCAGCTTGGCGCGACGACAGATTGGAGCAACTAATGAAAAACTGTTTTTT. V and J are TRBV5-5 and TRBJ1-4, with D perhaps TRBD1 (5 bases). The CDR3 length is 19 residues. CDR1 and CDR2 from the germline V gene are SGHKS and YYEKEE (reference sequence). Deletions cut 0 bases from V and 0 bases from J, with 18 bases between.

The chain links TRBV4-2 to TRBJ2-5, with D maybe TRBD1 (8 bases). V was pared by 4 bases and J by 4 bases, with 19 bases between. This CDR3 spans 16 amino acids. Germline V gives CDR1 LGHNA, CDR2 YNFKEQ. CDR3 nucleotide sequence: TGTGCCAGCAGCCCCAGGGGGCTAGCGGAGCCAGAGACCCAGTACTTC. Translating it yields CASSPRGLAEPETQYF.

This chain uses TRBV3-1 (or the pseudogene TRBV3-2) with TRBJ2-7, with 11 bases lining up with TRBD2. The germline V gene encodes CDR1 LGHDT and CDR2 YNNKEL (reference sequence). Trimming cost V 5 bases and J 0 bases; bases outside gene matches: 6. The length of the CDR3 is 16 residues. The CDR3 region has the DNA TGTGCCAGCAGCAAGACTAGCGGGGTGACCTCCTACGAGCAGTACTTC. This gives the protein CASSKTSGVTSYEQYF.

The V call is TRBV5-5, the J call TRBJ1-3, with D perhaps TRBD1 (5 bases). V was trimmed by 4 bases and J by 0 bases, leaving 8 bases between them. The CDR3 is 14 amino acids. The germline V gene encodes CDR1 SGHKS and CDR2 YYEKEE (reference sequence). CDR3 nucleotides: TGTGCCAGCAGCAGGACAACCTCTGGAAACACCATATATTTT. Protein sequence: CASSRTTSGNTIYF.

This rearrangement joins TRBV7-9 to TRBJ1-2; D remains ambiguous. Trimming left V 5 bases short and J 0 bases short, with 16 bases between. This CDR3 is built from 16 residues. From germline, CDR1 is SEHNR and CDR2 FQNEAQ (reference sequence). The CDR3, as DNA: TGTGCCAGCAGCCAGGTAGATTCGGAGTCTAACTATGGCTACACCTTC. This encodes CASSQVDSESNYGYTF.

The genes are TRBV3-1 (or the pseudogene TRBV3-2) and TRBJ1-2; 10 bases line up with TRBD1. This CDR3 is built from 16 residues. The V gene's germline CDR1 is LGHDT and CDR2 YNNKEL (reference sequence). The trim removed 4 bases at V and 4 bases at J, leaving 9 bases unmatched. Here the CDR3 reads CASSRATGGFGYGYTF. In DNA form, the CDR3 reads TGTGCCAGCAGCCGCGCGACAGGGGGCTTTGGCTATGGCTACACCTTC.

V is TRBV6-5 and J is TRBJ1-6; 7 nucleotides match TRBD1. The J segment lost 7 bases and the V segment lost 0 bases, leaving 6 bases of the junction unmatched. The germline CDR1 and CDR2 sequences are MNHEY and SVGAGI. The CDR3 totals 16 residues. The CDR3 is CASSYSITGANSPLHF. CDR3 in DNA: TGTGCCAGCAGTTACTCGATCACAGGGGCGAATTCACCCCTCCACTTT.

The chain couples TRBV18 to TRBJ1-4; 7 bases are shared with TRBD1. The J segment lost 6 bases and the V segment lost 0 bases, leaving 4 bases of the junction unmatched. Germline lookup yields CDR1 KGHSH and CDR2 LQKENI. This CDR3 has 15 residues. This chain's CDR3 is CASSPPSGGYEKLFF. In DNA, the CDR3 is TGTGCCAGCTCACCACCGTCAGGGGGGTATGAAAAACTGTTTTTT. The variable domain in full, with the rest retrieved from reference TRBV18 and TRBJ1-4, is NAGVMQNPRHLVRRRGQEARLRCSPMKGHSHVYWYRQLPEEGLKFMVYLQKENIIDESGMPKERFSAEFPKEGPSILRIQQVVRGDSAAYFCASSPPSGGYEKLFFGSGTQLSVL.

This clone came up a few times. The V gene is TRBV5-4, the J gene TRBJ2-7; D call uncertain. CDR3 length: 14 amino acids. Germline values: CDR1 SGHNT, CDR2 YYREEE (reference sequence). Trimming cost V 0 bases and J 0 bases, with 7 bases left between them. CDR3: CASSLGSNSYEQYF. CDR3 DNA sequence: TGTGCCAGCAGCTTGGGCAGCAACTCCTACGAGCAGTACTTC.

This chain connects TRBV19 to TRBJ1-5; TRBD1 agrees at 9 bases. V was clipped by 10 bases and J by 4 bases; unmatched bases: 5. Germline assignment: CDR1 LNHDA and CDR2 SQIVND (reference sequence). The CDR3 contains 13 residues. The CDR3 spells CATTGTGNQPQHF. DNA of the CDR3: TGTGCCACCACCGGGACAGGGAATCAGCCCCAGCATTTT.

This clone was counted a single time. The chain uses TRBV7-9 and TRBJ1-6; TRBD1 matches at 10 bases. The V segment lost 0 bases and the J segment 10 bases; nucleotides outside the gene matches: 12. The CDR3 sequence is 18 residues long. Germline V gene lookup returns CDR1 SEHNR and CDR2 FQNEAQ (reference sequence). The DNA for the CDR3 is TGTGCCAGCAGCTTAGCCGACTACCGGGACAGGGGCTTCTCACCCCTCCACTTT. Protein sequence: CASSLADYRDRGFSPLHF.

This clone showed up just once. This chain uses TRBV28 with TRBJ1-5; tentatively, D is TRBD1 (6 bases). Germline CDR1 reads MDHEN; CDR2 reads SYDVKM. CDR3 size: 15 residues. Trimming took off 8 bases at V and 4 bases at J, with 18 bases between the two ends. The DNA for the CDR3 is TGTGCCAGCTCCCAGGGCAGGGGTGCAAATCAGCCCCAGCATTTT. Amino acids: CASSQGRGANQPQHF.

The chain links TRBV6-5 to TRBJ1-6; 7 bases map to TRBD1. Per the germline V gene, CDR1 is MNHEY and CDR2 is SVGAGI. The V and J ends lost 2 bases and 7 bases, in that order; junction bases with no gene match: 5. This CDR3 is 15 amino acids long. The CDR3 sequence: CASSYERQGNSPLHF. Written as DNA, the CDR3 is TGTGCCAGCAGTTACGAGCGACAGGGAAATTCACCCCTCCACTTT.

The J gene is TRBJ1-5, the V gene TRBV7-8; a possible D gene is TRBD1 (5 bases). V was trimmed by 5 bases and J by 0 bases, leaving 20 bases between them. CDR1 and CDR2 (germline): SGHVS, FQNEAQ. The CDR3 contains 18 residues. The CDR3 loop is CASSLILGAGNSNQPQHF. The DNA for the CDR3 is TGTGCCAGCAGCCTAATACTTGGGGCGGGGAATAGCAATCAGCCCCAGCATTTT.

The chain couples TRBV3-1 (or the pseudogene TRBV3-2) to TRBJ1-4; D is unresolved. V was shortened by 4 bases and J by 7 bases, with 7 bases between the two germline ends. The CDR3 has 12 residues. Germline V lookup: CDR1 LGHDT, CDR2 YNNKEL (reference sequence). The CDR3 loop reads CASSPVGEKLFF. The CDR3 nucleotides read TGTGCCAGCAGCCCCGTAGGTGAAAAACTGTTTTTT.

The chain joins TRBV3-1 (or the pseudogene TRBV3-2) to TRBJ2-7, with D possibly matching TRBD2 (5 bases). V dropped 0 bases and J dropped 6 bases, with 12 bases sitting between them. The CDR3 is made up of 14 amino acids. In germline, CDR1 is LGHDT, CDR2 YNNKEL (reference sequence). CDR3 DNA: TGTGCCAGCAGCCAAGAAGGAGGCAATGGCGAGCAGTACTTC. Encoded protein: CASSQEGGNGEQYF.

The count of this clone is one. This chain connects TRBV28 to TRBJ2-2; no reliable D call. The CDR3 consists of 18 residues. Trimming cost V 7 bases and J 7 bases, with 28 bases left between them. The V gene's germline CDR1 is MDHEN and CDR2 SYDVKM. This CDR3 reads CASTPGRLNFFGRGELFF. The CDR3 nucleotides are TGTGCCAGCACCCCGGGCAGACTCAATTTTTTCGGTCGCGGGGAGCTGTTTTTT.

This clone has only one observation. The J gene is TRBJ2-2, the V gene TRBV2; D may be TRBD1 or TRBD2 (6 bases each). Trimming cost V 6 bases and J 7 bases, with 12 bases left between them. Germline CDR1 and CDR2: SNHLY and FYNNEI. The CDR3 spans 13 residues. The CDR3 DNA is TGTGCCAGCAGCCAGAGGGGGGTCGGGGAGCTGTTTTTT. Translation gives CASSQRGVGELFF.

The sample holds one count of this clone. DNA of the CDR3: TGTGCCAGCAGTTCCAAGACAGGGCTGGGGGCTGAAGCTTTCTTT. It encodes CASSSKTGLGAEAFF. This chain uses TRBV6-5 with TRBJ1-1, with 7 positions matching TRBD1. The junction had 11 bases not matched to a gene; V was cut back by 4 bases and J by 6 bases. Germline V gene data show CDR1 as MNHEY and CDR2 as SVGAGI. The CDR3 has 15 amino acids.

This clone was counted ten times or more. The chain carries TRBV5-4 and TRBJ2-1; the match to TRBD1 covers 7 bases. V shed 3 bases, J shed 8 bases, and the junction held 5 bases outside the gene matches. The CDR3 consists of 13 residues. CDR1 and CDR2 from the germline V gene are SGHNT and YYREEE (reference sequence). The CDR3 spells CASSWGQLDEQFF. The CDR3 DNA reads TGTGCCAGCAGCTGGGGACAGCTCGATGAGCAGTTCTTC.

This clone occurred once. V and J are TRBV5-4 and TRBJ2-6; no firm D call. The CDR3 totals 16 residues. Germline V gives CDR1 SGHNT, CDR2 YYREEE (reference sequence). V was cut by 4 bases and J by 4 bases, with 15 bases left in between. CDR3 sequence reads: CASSRFNGRGANVLTF. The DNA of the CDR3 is TGTGCCAGCAGCCGGTTCAATGGAAGAGGGGCCAACGTCCTGACTTTC. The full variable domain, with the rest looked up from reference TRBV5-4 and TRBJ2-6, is ETGVTQSPTHLIKTRGQQVTLRCSSQSGHNTVSWYQQALGQGPQFIFQYYREEENGRGNFPPRFSGLQFPNYSSELNVNALELDDSALYLCASSRFNGRGANVLTFGAGSRLTVL.

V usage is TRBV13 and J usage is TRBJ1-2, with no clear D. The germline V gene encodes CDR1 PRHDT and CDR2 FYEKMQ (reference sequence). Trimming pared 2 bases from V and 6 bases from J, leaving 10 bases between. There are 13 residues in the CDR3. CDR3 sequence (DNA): TGTGCCAGCAGCTTAAGGGCAGCCCATGGCTACACCTTC. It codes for CASSLRAAHGYTF. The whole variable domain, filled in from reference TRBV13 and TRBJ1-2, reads AAGVIQSPRHLIKEKRETATLKCYPIPRHDTVYWYQQGPGQDPQFLISFYEKMQSDKGSIPDRFSAQQFSDYHSELNMSSLELGDSALYFCASSLRAAHGYTFGSGTRLTVV.

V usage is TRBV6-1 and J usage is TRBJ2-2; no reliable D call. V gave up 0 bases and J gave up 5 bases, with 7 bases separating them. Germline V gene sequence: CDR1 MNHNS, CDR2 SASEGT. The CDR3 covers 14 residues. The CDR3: CASSEAPLTGELFF. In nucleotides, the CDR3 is TGTGCCAGCAGTGAAGCCCCCCTGACCGGGGAGCTGTTTTTT.

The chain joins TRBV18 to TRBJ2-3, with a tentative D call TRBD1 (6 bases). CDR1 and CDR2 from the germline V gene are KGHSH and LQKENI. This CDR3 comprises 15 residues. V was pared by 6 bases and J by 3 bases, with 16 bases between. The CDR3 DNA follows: TGTGCCAGCTCCCCCGTTCAGCAGGGGACAGATACGCAGTATTTT. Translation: CASSPVQQGTDTQYF.

The CDR3 loop is CASRLPTGTYEQYF. CDR3 bases: TGTGCCAGCAGACTACCGACAGGGACGTACGAGCAGTACTTC. The V gene is TRBV28, the J gene TRBJ2-7; TRBD1 agrees at 7 bases. V dropped 6 bases and J dropped 4; count of bases not matched to a gene: 9. The CDR3 loop spans 14 amino acids. Germline V CDR1 and CDR2: MDHEN, SYDVKM.

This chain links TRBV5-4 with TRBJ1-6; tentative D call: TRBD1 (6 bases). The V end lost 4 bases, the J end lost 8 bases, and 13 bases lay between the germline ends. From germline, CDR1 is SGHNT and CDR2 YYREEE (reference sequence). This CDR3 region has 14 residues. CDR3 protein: CASSPEGGYSPLHF. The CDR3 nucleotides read TGTGCCAGCAGCCCCGAAGGGGGTTATTCACCCCTCCACTTT.

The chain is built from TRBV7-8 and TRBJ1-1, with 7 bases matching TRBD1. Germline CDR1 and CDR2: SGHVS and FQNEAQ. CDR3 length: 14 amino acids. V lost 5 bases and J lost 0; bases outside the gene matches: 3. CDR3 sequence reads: CASSPDRLNTEAFF. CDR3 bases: TGTGCCAGCAGCCCGGACAGGTTGAACACTGAAGCTTTCTTT. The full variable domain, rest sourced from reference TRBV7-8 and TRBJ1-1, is GAGVSQSPRYKVAKRGQDVALRCDPISGHVSLFWYQQALGQGPEFLTYFQNEAQLDKSGLPSDRFFAERPEGSVSTLKIQRTQQEDSAVYLCASSPDRLNTEAFFGQGTRLTVV.

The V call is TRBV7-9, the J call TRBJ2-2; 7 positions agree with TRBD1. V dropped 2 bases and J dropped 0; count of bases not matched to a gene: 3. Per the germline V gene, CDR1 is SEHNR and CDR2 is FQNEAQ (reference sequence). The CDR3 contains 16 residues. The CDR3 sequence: CASSLPQGANTGELFF. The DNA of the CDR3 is TGTGCCAGCAGCTTACCTCAGGGGGCGAACACCGGGGAGCTGTTTTTT.

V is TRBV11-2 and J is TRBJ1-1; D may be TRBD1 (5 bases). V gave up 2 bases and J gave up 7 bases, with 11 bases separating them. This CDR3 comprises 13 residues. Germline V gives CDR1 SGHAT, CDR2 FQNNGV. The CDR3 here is CASSLWDVGEAFF. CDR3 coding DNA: TGTGCCAGCAGCTTATGGGACGTAGGTGAAGCTTTCTTT.

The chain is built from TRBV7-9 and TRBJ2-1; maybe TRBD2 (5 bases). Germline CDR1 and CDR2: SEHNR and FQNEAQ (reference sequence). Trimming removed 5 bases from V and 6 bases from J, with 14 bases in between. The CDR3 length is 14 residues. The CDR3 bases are TGTGCCAGCAGCGTTGCGGCGGGTTTCAATGAGCAGTTCTTC. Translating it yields CASSVAAGFNEQFF. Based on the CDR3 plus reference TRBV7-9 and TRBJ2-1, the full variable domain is DTGVSQNPRHKITKRGQNVTFRCDPISEHNRLYWYRQTLGQGPEFLTYFQNEAQLEKSRLLSDRFSAERPKGSFSTLEIQRTEQGDSAMYLCASSVAAGFNEQFFGPGTRLTVL.

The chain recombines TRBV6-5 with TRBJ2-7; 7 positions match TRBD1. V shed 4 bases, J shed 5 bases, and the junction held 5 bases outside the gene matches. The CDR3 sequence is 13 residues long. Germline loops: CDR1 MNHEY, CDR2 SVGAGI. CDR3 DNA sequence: TGTGCCAGCAGTTCTAGACAGGGAAACGAGCAGTACTTC. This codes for CASSSRQGNEQYF.